The rows below give T cell receptor beta chains drawn from one sample of a study of cytomegalovirus exposure and HLA in healthy donors. Sequenced by immunoSEQ multiplex PCR; TCRdb stores in-frame clones only, minus some. The sample has 130,000 or so clones, nearly 90% seen once. Sequenced: PBMCs. The receptors were gathered from a man aged 25-40 years in good health and CMV-seronegative. The conserved cysteine and the conserved F or W are not part of the CDR3 here. Clone sizes are given selectively: once, few, many, or a class where the clone is expanded.

clone_size: .; j_call: TRBJ1-3; v_call: TRBV6-5; cdr3_aa: ASSYSVPHRGNTIY
clone_size: .; j_call: TRBJ1-2; v_call: TRBV7-2; cdr3_aa: ASSLTVDRGSRYT
clone_size: once; j_call: TRBJ2-5; v_call: TRBV6-1; cdr3_aa: ALSQGLQETQY
clone_size: .; j_call: TRBJ2-7; v_call: TRBV15; cdr3_aa: ATRYSGGAEQY
clone_size: .; j_call: TRBJ2-5; v_call: TRBV5-1; cdr3_aa: ASSLAWGGETQY
clone_size: .; j_call: TRBJ2-1; v_call: TRBV6-4; cdr3_aa: ASSDNPTSLYNEQF
clone_size: .; j_call: TRBJ1-1; v_call: TRBV19; cdr3_aa: ASSIRGTGGQNTEAF
clone_size: .; j_call: TRBJ2-2; v_call: TRBV7-2; cdr3_aa: ASSVTSGGAGELF
clone_size: .; j_call: TRBJ1-2; v_call: TRBV6-5; cdr3_aa: ASSYGQGANYGYT
clone_size: .; j_call: TRBJ2-1; v_call: TRBV6-5; cdr3_aa: ASRITGVAYNEQF